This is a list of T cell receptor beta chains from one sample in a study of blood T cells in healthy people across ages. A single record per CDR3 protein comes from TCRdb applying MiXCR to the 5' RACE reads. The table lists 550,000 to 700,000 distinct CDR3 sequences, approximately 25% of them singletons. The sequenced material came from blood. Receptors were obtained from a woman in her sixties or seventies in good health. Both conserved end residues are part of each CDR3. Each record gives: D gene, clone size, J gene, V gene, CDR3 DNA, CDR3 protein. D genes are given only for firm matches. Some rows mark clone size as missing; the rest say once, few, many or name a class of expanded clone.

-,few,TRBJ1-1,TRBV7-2,TGTGCCAGCAGCTTATGGGGAAGCACTGAAGCTTTCTTT,CASSLWGSTEAFF
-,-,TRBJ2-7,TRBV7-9,TGTGCCAGCAGCTTAAAGGACAGCCACTACGAGCAGTACTTC,CASSLKDSHYEQYF
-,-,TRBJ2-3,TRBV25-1,TGTGCCAGCAGAGCTAGTGGCCGAGCCATCGATACGCAGTATTTT,CASRASGRAIDTQYF
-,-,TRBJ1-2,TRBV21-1,TGTGCCAGCAGCAAAAAATGCGACAGTGAAAGCTACGGCTACACCTTC,CASSKKCDSESYGYTF
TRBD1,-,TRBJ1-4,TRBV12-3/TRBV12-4,TGTGCCAGCAGTTTATACAGGGGAAGGGAAAAACTGTTTTTT,CASSLYRGREKLFF
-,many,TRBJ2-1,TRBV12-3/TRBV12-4,TGTGCCAGCAGTTTTACCCGGGAGCAGTTCTTC,CASSFTREQFF
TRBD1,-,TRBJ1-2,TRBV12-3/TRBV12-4,TGTGCCAGCAGCCCCCTCCCGGGACAGGGAGACGATGGCTACACCTTC,CASSPLPGQGDDGYTF
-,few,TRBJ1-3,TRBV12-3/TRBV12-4,TGTGCCAGCAGTTTACAACGTGGGTTGGGAAACACCATATATTTT,CASSLQRGLGNTIYF
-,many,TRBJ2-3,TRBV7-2,TGTGCCAGCAGCTTATACGGGGCTCCAGATACGCAGTATTTT,CASSLYGAPDTQYF
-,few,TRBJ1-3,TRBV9,TGTGCCAGCAGCGTAGGGGTCACAGACTCTGGAAACACCATATATTTT,CASSVGVTDSGNTIYF
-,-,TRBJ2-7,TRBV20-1,TGCAGTGCTAGAGATTCGGGCTACTACGAGCAGTACTTC,CSARDSGYYEQYF
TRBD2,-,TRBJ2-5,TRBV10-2,TGCGCCAGCAGTGATTCCTCTCGGGGGGGCACCCAGTACTTC,CASSDSSRGGTQYF
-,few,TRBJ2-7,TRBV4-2,TGTGCCAGCAGCCAAGATCATCGGGGATTAGGGTACGAGCAGTACTTC,CASSQDHRGLGYEQYF
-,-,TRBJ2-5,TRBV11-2,TGTGCCAGCAGCGCCGAGCCGTACAGGGAGCAAGAGACCCAGTACTTC,CASSAEPYREQETQYF
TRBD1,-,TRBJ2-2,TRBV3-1,TGTGCCAGCAGCTGGACAGGTGACGGGGAGCTGTTTTTT,CASSWTGDGELFF
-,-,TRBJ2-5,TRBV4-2,TGTGCCAGCAGCCAGGACTTCGAGAAGACCCAGTACTTC,CASSQDFEKTQYF
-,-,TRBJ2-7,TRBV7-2,TGTGCCAGCAGCTTGGAGGGGCCGGGAAGGGAGCAGTACTTC,CASSLEGPGREQYF
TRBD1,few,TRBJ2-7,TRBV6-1,TGTGCCAGCAGTATCCCGGACAGGGAATACGAGCAGTACTTC,CASSIPDREYEQYF
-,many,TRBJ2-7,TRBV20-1,TGCAGTGCTAGGAGGGGCCCCTACGAGCAGTACTTC,CSARRGPYEQYF
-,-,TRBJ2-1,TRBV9,TGTGCCAGCAGCGTAGCCAGGGATAGTAGGGGTGAGCAGTTCTTC,CASSVARDSRGEQFF
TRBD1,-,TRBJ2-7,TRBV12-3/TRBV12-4,TGTGCCAGCAGTTTAGCGGGGACAGGGGACTACGAGCAGTACTTC,CASSLAGTGDYEQYF
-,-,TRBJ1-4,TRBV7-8,TGTGCCAGCGGCTTAGAGGCCAGGGTGGTAGAAAAACTGTTTTTT,CASGLEARVVEKLFF
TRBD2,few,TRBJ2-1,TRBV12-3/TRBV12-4,TGTGCCAGCAGTTTTATCCTAGCGGGAGTGGATGAGCAGTTCTTC,CASSFILAGVDEQFF
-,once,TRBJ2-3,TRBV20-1,TGCAGTGCTAGAGATAGCTCGGGGGCGGGAGATACGCAGTATTTT,CSARDSSGAGDTQYF
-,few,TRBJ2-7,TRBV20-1,TGCAGTGCCGACCGGGACAGTCCTCGGGGGTCCTACGAGCAGTACTTC,CSADRDSPRGSYEQYF
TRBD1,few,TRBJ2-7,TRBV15,TGTGCCACCAGCAGCCCCCCGAGGGACAGACACGAGCAGTACTTC,CATSSPPRDRHEQYF
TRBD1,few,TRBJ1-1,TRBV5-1,TGCGCCAGCAGCTTGGGGAACAGGGGGCTAGTCGCTGAAGCTTTCTTT,CASSLGNRGLVAEAFF
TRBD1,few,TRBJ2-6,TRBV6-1,TGTGCCAGCAGGACAGGGATCTCTGGGGCCAACGTCCTGACTTTC,CASRTGISGANVLTF
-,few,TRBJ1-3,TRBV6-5,TGTGCCAGCAGTTTCAGGGTGACCGGCTCTGGAAACACCATATATTTT,CASSFRVTGSGNTIYF
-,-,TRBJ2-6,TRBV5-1,TGCGCCAGCAGCTTGTCAGTCTCTGGGGCCAACGTCCTGACTTTC,CASSLSVSGANVLTF
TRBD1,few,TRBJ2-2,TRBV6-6,TGTGCCAGCAGTCCCTCTGACAGGGGGCCGGCCGGGGAGCTGTTTTTT,CASSPSDRGPAGELFF
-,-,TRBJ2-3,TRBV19,TGTGCCAGTAGTATCAGTGGGCGGATCACAGATACGCAGTATTTT,CASSISGRITDTQYF
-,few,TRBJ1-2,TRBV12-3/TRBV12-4,TGTGCCAGCACCTCCGCCGGGGGCGCGGGGTTAGGCTACACCTTC,CASTSAGGAGLGYTF
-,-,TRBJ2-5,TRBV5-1,TGCGCCAGCAGCCCGAGGGCGACAGGCGAAGAGACCCAGTACTTC,CASSPRATGEETQYF
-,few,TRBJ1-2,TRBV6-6,TGTGCCAGCAGTTACGCCCAGGACTATGGCTACACCTTC,CASSYAQDYGYTF